This TCR beta chain was found in a study of blood T cells in healthy people across ages. Alongside a J-beta primer mix, a sample-barcoded 5' primer served in a second PCR lasting roughly 6 to 11 cycles. Each cDNA molecule carried a tag from a template-switch adaptor that contained 12 random nucleotides. A single record per CDR3 protein comes from TCRdb applying MiXCR to the 5' RACE reads. The sample holds 1.5 million to 2 million distinct CDR3 sequences; approximately 28% are singletons and the top ten take more than 6%. The study, taken as a whole, reports: Unsorted PBMCs blocked a conclusive comparison of naive and antigen-experienced cells.

Trimming took off 2 bases at V and 5 bases at J, with 7 bases between the two ends. Looked up from germline, CDR1 is SGHTA and CDR2 is FQGNSA. CDR3 length: 13 residues. This clonotype appeared once. The antigen is undetermined. There were healthy Caucasian individuals from Russia, aged roughly 6 to 90, serving as donors. This sequence was found in a woman aged 25 to 45 in good health. Specimen: blood. The chain carries TRBV7-2 and TRBJ1-5; D gene unclear. The CDR3 bases are TGTGCCAGCAGCTTATTTTTTGATCAGCCCCAGCATTTT. Residues: CASSLFFDQPQHF.